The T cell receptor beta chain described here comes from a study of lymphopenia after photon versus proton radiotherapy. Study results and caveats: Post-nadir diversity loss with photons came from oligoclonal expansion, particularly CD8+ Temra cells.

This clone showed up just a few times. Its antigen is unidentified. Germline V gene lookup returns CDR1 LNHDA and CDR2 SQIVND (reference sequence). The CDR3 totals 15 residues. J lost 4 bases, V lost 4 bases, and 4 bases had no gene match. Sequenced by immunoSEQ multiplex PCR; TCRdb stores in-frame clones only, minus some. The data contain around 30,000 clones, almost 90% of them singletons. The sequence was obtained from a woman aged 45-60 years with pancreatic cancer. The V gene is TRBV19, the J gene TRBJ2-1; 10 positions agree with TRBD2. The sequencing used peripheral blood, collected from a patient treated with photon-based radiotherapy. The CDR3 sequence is CASSTSGSRYNEQFF. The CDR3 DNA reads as TGTGCCAGTAGTACTAGCGGGAGTCGATACAATGAGCAGTTCTTC.